Following are 11 T cell receptor beta chains from one sample sequenced in a study of cytomegalovirus exposure and HLA in healthy donors. It was with 60 Vbeta and 13 Jbeta primers that the PCR ran. The protocol was immunoSEQ multiplex PCR, while the TCRdb copy is restricted to in-frame clones and leaves out a portion. The sample includes over 100,000 clones, 77% of them seen just once. Sequencing was carried out using PBMCs. These receptors all stem from a man aged 40-55 years in good health and CMV-seropositive.

J is TRBJ1-1 and V is TRBV27; 9 bases agree with TRBD1. There are 17 residues in the CDR3. Germline CDR1 MNHEY, CDR2 SMNVEV (reference sequence). Trimming removed 6 bases from V and 4 bases from J; junction bases left unmatched: 15. Written as DNA, the CDR3 is TGTGCCAGCAGAGACAAGCCGGGACAGGGCTCGATCACTGAAGCTTTCTTT. This translates into CASRDKPGQGSITEAFF.

J is TRBJ2-5 and V is TRBV28; 8 nucleotides agree with TRBD2. V was clipped by 4 bases and J by 6 bases; unmatched bases: 10. The CDR3 totals 15 residues. CDR1 and CDR2 from the germline V gene are MDHEN and SYDVKM. DNA of the CDR3: TGTGCCAGCAGTTCCCTTGGCGGGGGGCCTCAGACCCAGTACTTC. The encoded protein is CASSSLGGGPQTQYF. Full variable domain (rest looked up from reference TRBV28 and TRBJ2-5): DVKVTQSSRYLVKRTGEKVFLECVQDMDHENMFWYRQDPGLGLRLIYFSYDVKMKEKGDIPEGYSVSREKKERFSLILESASTNQTSMYLCASSSLGGGPQTQYFGPGTRLLVL.

This chain joins TRBV7-2 and TRBJ2-2; perhaps TRBD1 as D (5 bases). The germline CDR1 and CDR2 sequences are SGHTA and FQGNSA. This CDR3 is 17 amino acids long. The V and J ends lost 1 base and 3 bases respectively, with 15 bases between them. The CDR3 DNA is TGTGCCAGCAGCTTAGGATCAGGGCGACAATACACCGGGGAGCTGTTTTTT. Translated: CASSLGSGRQYTGELFF.

This clone was found a few times. This sequence joins TRBV7-9 and TRBJ2-7, with 11 bases lining up with TRBD1. Germline loops: CDR1 SEHNR, CDR2 FQNEAQ (reference sequence). The trim removed 4 bases at V and 3 bases at J, leaving 11 bases unmatched. CDR3 size: 17 residues. This chain's CDR3 is CASSSDRPGQGDYEQYF. The CDR3 DNA sequence: TGTGCCAGCAGCTCGGATAGACCGGGACAGGGGGACTACGAGCAGTACTTC.

The CDR3 region is CASRAGTSYNEQFF. CDR3 coding DNA: TGTGCCAGCAGGGCCGGGACATCCTACAATGAGCAGTTCTTC. This sequence joins TRBV2 and TRBJ2-1; possible D gene TRBD1, 6 bases. The CDR3 loop spans 14 amino acids. Deletions cut 6 bases from V and 1 base from J, with 10 bases between. Germline V lookup: CDR1 SNHLY, CDR2 FYNNEI.

V gene TRBV4-3 combines with J gene TRBJ2-3; D call uncertain. CDR3 length: 15 amino acids. Trimming stripped 0 bases from V and 7 bases from J, with 14 bases between. Germline V gives CDR1 LGHNA, CDR2 YSLEER. The CDR3 protein is CASSQDLPRSNTQYF. The CDR3 DNA reads as TGCGCCAGCAGCCAAGATCTACCCCGGTCGAATACGCAGTATTTT.

This chain uses TRBV6-1 with TRBJ2-5, with 9 bases matching TRBD1. The V and J ends lost 0 bases and 2 bases, in that order; junction bases with no gene match: 4. Germline lookup yields CDR1 MNHNS and CDR2 SASEGT. CDR3 length equals 16 residues. CDR3 sequence reads: CASSEASGTGQETQYF. DNA for the CDR3: TGTGCCAGCAGTGAAGCATCAGGGACAGGGCAAGAGACCCAGTACTTC.

The genes are TRBV19 and TRBJ2-3; a weak D match, TRBD2 (5 bases). The V gene's germline CDR1 is LNHDA and CDR2 SQIVND (reference sequence). V lost 7 bases to trimming and J lost 5 bases, with 16 bases between them. The CDR3 is 14 amino acids. CDR3 region: CASTPDPRGDTQYF. In nucleotides, the CDR3 is TGTGCCAGTACCCCGGACCCTCGGGGAGATACGCAGTATTTT.

The J gene is TRBJ1-4, the V gene TRBV28; D gene ambiguous. CDR1 is MDHEN and CDR2 is SYDVKM in the germline V gene. The V and J ends lost 11 bases and 7 bases respectively, with 20 bases between them. This CDR3 contains 14 residues. CDR3 bases: TGTGCCCTCTCGAAGGCCGGAGGTGGTGAAAAACTGTTTTTT. Amino acids: CALSKAGGGEKLFF.

The chain recombines TRBV6-1 with TRBJ1-5; the match to TRBD1 covers 7 bases. V lost 6 bases to trimming and J lost 4 bases; unmatched junction nucleotides: 3. The CDR3 consists of 13 residues. Germline CDR1 reads MNHNS; CDR2 reads SASEGT. CDR3: CASRLTGNQPQHF. CDR3 nucleotides: TGTGCCAGCAGGCTGACAGGGAATCAGCCCCAGCATTTT.

The J gene is TRBJ1-3, the V gene TRBV9; D unresolved. Trimming took off 2 bases at V and 0 bases at J, with 6 bases between the two ends. The CDR3 spans 14 residues. In germline, CDR1 is SGDLS, CDR2 YYNGEE. CDR3 amino acids: CASSVLDSGNTIYF. Written as DNA, the CDR3 is TGTGCCAGCAGCGTCTTAGACTCTGGAAACACCATATATTTT.